The 3 T cell receptor beta chains listed next were all sequenced from one sample in a study of identical twins. TCRdb analysed the 5' RACE reads with MiXCR anew, one entry per CDR3 protein. The data show 1.5 million to 2 million distinct CDR3 sequences, less than 35% seen once. The sequenced sample was cord blood. These receptors originate from a newborn girl in good health.

This clonotype occurred a few times. V usage is TRBV7-2 and J usage is TRBJ2-7; 7 bases are a match to TRBD2. Trimming took 5 bases from V and 3 from J; bases not matched to a gene: 10. The CDR3 runs 15 residues. Germline V gene data show CDR1 as SGHTA and CDR2 as FQGNSA. DNA for the CDR3: TGTGCCAGCAGCCGAGCCGGGCCTAGCGGCTACGAGCAGTACTTC. This encodes CASSRAGPSGYEQYF.

Of note for this clonotype: A read error may account for a junction end that differs from germline. The V gene is TRBV20-1, the J gene TRBJ2-6, with unresolved D. The germline V gene encodes CDR1 DFQATT and CDR2 SNEGSKA (reference sequence). This CDR3 is built from 14 residues. CDR3 in DNA: TGCAGTGTTAGAAACGGGCGCGGGGCCAACGTCCTGACTTTC. It codes for CSVRNGRGANVLTF.

There are a few counts of this clonotype. The chain employs TRBV20-1 and TRBJ2-3, with 8 bases lining up with TRBD2. The V gene end was trimmed by 3 bases and the J gene end by 8 bases; junction bases not matched to a gene: 7. Germline CDR1 and CDR2: DFQATT and SNEGSKA (reference sequence). The CDR3 runs 13 residues. The CDR3 nucleotides are TGCAGTGCTAGCGGGGGGGTTGTTGGTACGCAGTATTTT. This codes for CSASGGVVGTQYF.